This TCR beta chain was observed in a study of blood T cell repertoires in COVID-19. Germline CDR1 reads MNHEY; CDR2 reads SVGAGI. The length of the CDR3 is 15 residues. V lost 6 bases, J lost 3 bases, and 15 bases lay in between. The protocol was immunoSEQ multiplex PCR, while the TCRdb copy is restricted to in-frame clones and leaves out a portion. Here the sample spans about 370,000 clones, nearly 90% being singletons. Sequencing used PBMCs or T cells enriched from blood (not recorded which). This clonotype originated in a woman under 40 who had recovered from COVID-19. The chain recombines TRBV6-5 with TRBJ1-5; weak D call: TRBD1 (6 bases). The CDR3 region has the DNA TGTGCCAGCAGGCCCGGGACAAACTTCAATCAGCCCCAGCATTTT. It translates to CASRPGTNFNQPQHF.